Listed below are T cell receptor beta chains from one sample, sequenced in a study of blood T cell repertoires in COVID-19. The repertoire was sequenced with immunoSEQ multiplex PCR; TCRdb's copy has only in-frame clones and lacks some. The sample has 200,000 to 300,000 clones, 75% to 90% seen once; the top ten hold roughly 1.8%. The specimen sequenced was peripheral blood. Source of these receptors: a young man with active or convalescent COVID-19. Both conserved end residues are part of each CDR3. A D gene is named only where the DNA matches it firmly. Clone size is not always given. Where it is, it says once, few, many or a class for expanded clones.

V gene,D gene,clone size,J gene,CDR3 DNA,CDR3 protein
TRBV5-1,TRBD1,.,TRBJ1-2,TGCGCCAGCAGCTTGGGGACAGGAAACTATGGCTACACCTTC,CASSLGTGNYGYTF
TRBV13,.,.,TRBJ1-1,TGTGCCAGCAGCTCCAAGACCCATGGGAGTGGCACTGAAGCTTTCTTT,CASSSKTHGSGTEAFF
TRBV6-6,.,.,TRBJ1-5,TGTGCCAGCAGTCGCGATGGGACACAGTCGGTGAGCAATCAGCCCCAGCATTTT,CASSRDGTQSVSNQPQHF
TRBV5-3,.,.,TRBJ2-5,TGTGCCAGAAGCTTGACCCGGGGGGAGACCCAGTACTTC,CARSLTRGETQYF
TRBV30,.,.,TRBJ1-1,TGTGCCTGGATACAGTCATATGAAGCTTTCTTT,CAWIQSYEAFF
TRBV6-2/TRBV6-3,.,.,TRBJ1-6,TGTGCCAGCAGTTGGGGCACACCAGCTTCACCCCTCCACTTT,CASSWGTPASPLHF
TRBV7-9,TRBD1,once,TRBJ1-2,TGTGCCAGCAGCTTGACAGGGCTCTATGGCTACACCTTC,CASSLTGLYGYTF
TRBV9,.,.,TRBJ1-2,TGTGCCAGCAGCCCCCGAGTTGGCAGTGAGGTCTCTGGCTACACCTTC,CASSPRVGSEVSGYTF
TRBV6-5,TRBD1,.,TRBJ2-7,TGTGCCAGCAGTTACCTGGGACAGGGGATGTACGAGCAGTACTTC,CASSYLGQGMYEQYF
TRBV29-1,TRBD1,.,TRBJ1-2,TGCAGCGTTGAGACGGACAGGGAAAACTATGGCTACACCTTC,CSVETDRENYGYTF